One sample yielded the 17 T cell receptor beta chains listed below, sequenced in a study of shared clonotypes between healthy human individuals. Some clones are missing from TCRdb's copy, which holds only in-frame ones; the method was immunoSEQ multiplex PCR. The data hold 2 million to 2.5 million clones, with around 92% observed a single time. Specimen: naive CD4+ T cells from PBMCs. Subset of the sample: CD45RA+ positively selected. The receptors shown here come from a man aged 18-30 years in good health. Some clones in this sample may be carry-over from other donors' samples.

CDR3 region: CASSVVEQGQAFF. The CDR3 DNA follows: TGTGCCAGCAGCGTAGTAGAGCAGGGCCAAGCTTTCTTT. V usage is TRBV9 and J usage is TRBJ1-1, with a tentative D call TRBD1 (5 bases). Germline CDR1 and CDR2: SGDLS and YYNGEE. Trimming pared 0 bases from V and 9 bases from J, leaving 12 bases between. This CDR3 spans 13 amino acids.

This rearrangement joins TRBV4-3 to TRBJ2-7, with a possible D match to TRBD1 (5 bases). Trimming left V 2 bases short and J 4 bases short, with 12 bases between. Germline lookup yields CDR1 LGHNA and CDR2 YSLEER. This CDR3 has 14 amino acids. The CDR3 DNA follows: TGCGCCAGCAGCCAAAGTTCAGGGCGGTACGAGCAGTACTTC. Amino acids: CASSQSSGRYEQYF.

V usage is TRBV28 and J usage is TRBJ1-5; 11 positions match TRBD1. The CDR3 runs 15 residues. Trimming removed 8 bases from V and 2 bases from J; junction bases left unmatched: 5. The germline CDR1 and CDR2 sequences are MDHEN and SYDVKM. The CDR3 reads CASGGQGAGNQPQHF. DNA of the CDR3: TGTGCCAGCGGAGGACAGGGGGCGGGCAATCAGCCCCAGCATTTT.

This chain connects TRBV27 to TRBJ1-1; possible D gene TRBD1, 5 bases. The V end lost 4 bases, the J end lost 11 bases, and 17 bases lay between the germline ends. Per the germline V gene, CDR1 is MNHEY and CDR2 is SMNVEV (reference sequence). The CDR3 loop spans 13 amino acids. CDR3 loop: CASSYRRGSKAFF. In DNA form, the CDR3 reads TGTGCCAGCAGTTATCGGAGGGGTAGTAAGGCTTTCTTT.

The genes are TRBV25-1 and TRBJ1-5; unclear D gene. The CDR3 extends over 15 amino acids. Per germline, CDR1 MGHDK and CDR2 SYGVNS. Trimming removed 4 bases from V and 6 bases from J, with 16 bases in between. CDR3 nucleotide sequence: TGTGCCAGCAGTGGATCGGAAACGAAGGGTCAGCCCCAGCATTTT. Amino acids: CASSGSETKGQPQHF.

The chain joins TRBV5-1 to TRBJ2-3, with D perhaps TRBD2 (6 bases). This CDR3 region has 15 residues. CDR1 and CDR2 from the germline V gene are SGHRS and YFSETQ. V was shortened by 0 bases and J by 1 base, with 9 bases between the two germline ends. The CDR3 protein is CASSLAGEGTDTQYF. CDR3 coding DNA: TGCGCCAGCAGCTTGGCCGGGGAGGGCACAGATACGCAGTATTTT.

The chain is built from TRBV5-1 and TRBJ2-6, with D tentatively TRBD1 (6 bases). V gave up 3 bases and J gave up 0 bases, with 13 bases separating them. The CDR3 consists of 17 residues. Germline loops: CDR1 SGHRS, CDR2 YFSETQ. In DNA form, the CDR3 reads TGCGCCAGCAGCTCTCAGGGGCCGAGCTCTGGGGCCAACGTCCTGACTTTC. Encoded protein: CASSSQGPSSGANVLTF.

The chain uses TRBV5-4 and TRBJ2-7, with D perhaps matching TRBD1 or TRBD2 (5 bases each). Germline CDR1 reads SGHNT; CDR2 reads YYREEE (reference sequence). Trimming took 4 bases from V and 4 from J, leaving 12 bases between them. This CDR3 has 13 residues. This CDR3 reads CASSPGTVYEQYF. As DNA, the CDR3 is TGTGCCAGCAGCCCAGGGACCGTATACGAGCAGTACTTC.

This sequence joins TRBV10-3 and TRBJ2-1, with no clear D. V shed 8 bases and J shed 8 bases, with 16 bases lying between them. Germline V gene lookup returns CDR1 ENHRY and CDR2 SYGVKD. There are 13 residues in the CDR3. The CDR3 loop is CAISSLGSDEQFF. CDR3 nucleotide sequence: TGTGCCATCTCTTCACTCGGGTCGGATGAGCAGTTCTTC.

CDR3 residues: CASSLVIGGGGLRSYTYNEQFF. The CDR3 nucleotides read TGTGCCAGCAGCTTAGTAATCGGTGGGGGGGGACTAAGGTCTTACACCTACAATGAGCAGTTCTTC. The J gene is TRBJ2-1, the V gene TRBV7-6; 7 bases fit TRBD2. The V segment lost 1 base and the J segment 2 bases; nucleotides outside the gene matches: 23. Germline CDR1 and CDR2: SGHVS and FNYEAQ. There are 22 residues in the CDR3.

The chain carries TRBV5-1 and TRBJ2-3; 11 bases line up with TRBD2. V shed 0 bases and J 4 bases; nucleotides not matched to a gene: 7. Germline V CDR1 and CDR2: SGHRS, YFSETQ. The CDR3 contains 17 residues. CDR3 DNA: TGCGCCAGCAGCTTGGGGTCTAGCGGGAGGTCTCCAGATACGCAGTATTTT. Translated: CASSLGSSGRSPDTQYF.

This chain uses TRBV5-8 with TRBJ2-1; D gene ambiguous. The CDR3 spans 11 residues. Germline lookup yields CDR1 SGHTS and CDR2 YDEGEE. V was shortened by 5 bases and J by 9 bases, with 9 bases between the two germline ends. CDR3 coding DNA: TGTGCCAGCAGATATAGCTTTGAGCAGTTCTTC. It encodes CASRYSFEQFF.

The V call is TRBV2, the J call TRBJ2-7; unclear D gene. This CDR3 spans 12 amino acids. The germline V gene has CDR1 SNHLY and CDR2 FYNNEI. V lost 6 bases and J lost 2, with 8 bases in between. The chain's CDR3 is CASRERTYEQYF. CDR3 bases: TGTGCCAGCAGAGAGAGGACCTACGAGCAGTACTTC.

The rearrangement links TRBV6-1 to TRBJ2-5, with D possibly being TRBD1 or TRBD2 (5 bases each). CDR1 and CDR2 from the germline V gene are MNHNS and SASEGT. Trimming took 6 bases from V and 5 from J, leaving 19 bases between them. CDR3 size: 15 residues. The CDR3 DNA reads as TGTGCCAGCAGCTTCCTCAGGGAGATAACGGAGACCCAGTACTTC. As protein: CASSFLREITETQYF.

The chain combines TRBV7-9 with TRBJ2-1; D tentatively fits TRBD1 or TRBD2 (6 bases each). CDR1 is SEHNR and CDR2 is FQNEAQ in the germline V gene (reference sequence). V gave up 9 bases and J gave up 7 bases, with 22 bases separating them. The CDR3 runs to 15 residues. The CDR3 loop is CASSTGAGRTNEQFF. The CDR3 DNA follows: TGTGCCAGTTCTACGGGGGCGGGCCGTACTAATGAGCAGTTCTTC.

The chain is built from TRBV5-4 and TRBJ1-3, with D hard to call. This CDR3 is built from 15 residues. Germline values: CDR1 SGHNT, CDR2 YYREEE (reference sequence). Trimming stripped 0 bases from V and 4 bases from J, with 11 bases between. The CDR3 nucleotides read TGTGCCAGCAGCTTGGATGCGGGGTCCGGAAACACCATATATTTT. This encodes CASSLDAGSGNTIYF.

The CDR3 nucleotides read TGTGCCAGCTGGAGGACAGCGAAGGCCGCTAGCACAGATACGCAGTATTTT. This gives the protein CASWRTAKAASTDTQYF. This chain connects TRBV5-6 to TRBJ2-3; D might be TRBD1 (6 bases). The V end lost 7 bases, the J end lost 0 bases, and 21 bases lay between the germline ends. The CDR3 extends over 17 amino acids. Germline CDR1 is SGHDT and CDR2 is YYEEEE.